This entry describes one TCR beta chain. This clonotype occurred many times. What antigen it recognizes has not been identified. No per-base quality is available; no much larger clone lies one base away. TCR cDNA was synthesized by 5'RACE template switching, through which a universal primer site and unique molecular identifiers were introduced. Priming for cDNA synthesis came from both the TCR alpha and TCR beta constant segments. Two PCR steps were used to amplify libraries, with sample barcodes and sequencing adapters being added in the second step. Libraries were sequenced on Illumina HiSeq 2500 (2x100 bp) or NovaSeq (2x150 bp). On the authors' methods: Reads were demultiplexed and collapsed into UMI consensus sequences with MIGEC, and V(D)J alignment was performed with MiXCR. Vaccine-responding clonotypes were defined with edgeR using replicate PBMC samples, requiring FDR below 0.01 and a log2 fold change above 5 up to day 15. Each bulk clonotype was labeled CD4 or CD8 based on which sequenced repertoire, CD4 or CD8, contained the clonotype at higher abundance. In TCRdb, the public reads were trimmed at Q25 with fastp and aligned with MiXCR, with productive beta chains retained. Every entry covers one CDR3 protein and lists the most common genes and DNA from its rows. TCRdb, rather than the study authors, made the V and J calls. For this sample there are under 200,000 distinct CDR3 sequences; less than 9% appear just once. The ten largest clones add up to approximately 2.4% of the sample.

This specimen comes from a study of T cells after yellow fever vaccination (dated 2019 in TCRdb). With regard to the full study: The SMART-Seq v4 Ultra Low Input RNA kit was used to prepare libraries from fractions with low cell numbers. Two healthy male donors, one aged 18 to 29 and one aged 30 to 40 years, were included in the cohort. Bulk TCR alpha and beta repertoires were sequenced longitudinally to track T-cell clones before and after primary and booster YFV17D yellow fever vaccination. Blood samples were taken at several timepoints before and after primary and secondary immunization, and bulk PBMC replicates and cell subsets were isolated. The investigation overall reported the following: The secondary T-cell response was found to be weaker but faster than the primary response, with a peak reached on day 5 rather than on day 15. After the booster, most clones that had expanded after primary vaccination were detected again (approximately 96% of CD4 and more than 85% of CD8), suggesting broad maintenance of memory. A small share of clonotypes was detected in both CD4 and CD8 compartments, with the overlap likely arising from convergent recombination. Because only a couple of donors were included in the study, the extent to which the findings can be generalized is limited. Because abundant contaminating clonotypes from the bulk population could be contained in FACS-sorted repertoires, computational filtering was required.

This specimen's treatment or condition label, interpreted: live attenuated yellow fever vaccine strain. A standard Ficoll-Paque protocol was used to isolate PBMCs from peripheral blood. Dynabeads CD4 and CD8 positive selection kits were used to isolate CD4 and CD8 T-cell fractions. RNA was extracted with TriZol from bulk PBMCs, CD4 and CD8 fractions, and dextramer-positive and dextramer-negative fractions. The V end gives up 0 bases and the J end 6 bases, leaving 7 bases in the junction not matched to a gene. CDR1 and CDR2 are read off the germline V gene as MGHRA and YSYEKL. The CDR3 measures 16 amino acids from cysteine to phenylalanine. Here the CDR3 DNA is all that survives: 48 bases in frame from base 1.

This sample comprised CD4+ T cells sorted from PBMCs, obtained 4 to 5 days after the first yellow fever vaccination. The TCR originated in a young man who received the YFV17D yellow fever vaccine. This sequence uses TRBV4-1 and TRBJ2-2; 7 middle bases align to TRBD2. In nucleotides, the sequence is TGCGCCAGCAGCCAAGATTTTCGGGGGGTGCCCGGGGAGCTGTTTTTT. This is translated as CASSQDFRGVPGELFF.